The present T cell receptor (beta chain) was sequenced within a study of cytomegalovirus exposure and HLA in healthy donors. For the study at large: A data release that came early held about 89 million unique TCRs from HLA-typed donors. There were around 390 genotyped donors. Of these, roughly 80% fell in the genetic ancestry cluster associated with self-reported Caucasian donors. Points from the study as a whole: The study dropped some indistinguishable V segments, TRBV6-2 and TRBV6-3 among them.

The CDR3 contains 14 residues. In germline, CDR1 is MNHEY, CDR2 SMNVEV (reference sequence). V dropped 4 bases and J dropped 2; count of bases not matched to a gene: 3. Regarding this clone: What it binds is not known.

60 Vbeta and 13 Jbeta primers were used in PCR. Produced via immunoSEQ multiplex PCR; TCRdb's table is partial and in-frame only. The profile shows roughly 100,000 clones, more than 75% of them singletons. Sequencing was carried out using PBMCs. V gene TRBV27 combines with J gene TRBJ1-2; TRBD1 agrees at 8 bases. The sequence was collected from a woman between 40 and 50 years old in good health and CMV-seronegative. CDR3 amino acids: CASSSRTGNYGYTF. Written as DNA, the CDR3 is TGTGCCAGCAGTTCACGGACAGGGAACTATGGCTACACCTTC.